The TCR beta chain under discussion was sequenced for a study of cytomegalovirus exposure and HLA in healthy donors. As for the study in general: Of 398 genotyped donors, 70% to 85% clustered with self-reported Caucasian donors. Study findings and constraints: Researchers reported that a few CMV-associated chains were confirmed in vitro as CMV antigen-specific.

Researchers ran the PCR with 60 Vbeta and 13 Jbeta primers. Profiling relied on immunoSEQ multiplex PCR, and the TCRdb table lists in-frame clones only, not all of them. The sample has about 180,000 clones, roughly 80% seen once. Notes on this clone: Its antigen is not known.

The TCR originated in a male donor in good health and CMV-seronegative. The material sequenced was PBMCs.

The CDR3 DNA reads as TGTGCCAGCGAGGCCGCCTCGGCCTACAATGAGCAGTTCTTC. Encoded protein: CASEAASAYNEQFF. This chain uses TRBV28 with TRBJ2-1; D remains unclear. Germline CDR1 reads MDHEN; CDR2 reads SYDVKM. V was clipped by 8 bases and J by 2 bases, with 13 bases between them. The CDR3 consists of 14 residues.